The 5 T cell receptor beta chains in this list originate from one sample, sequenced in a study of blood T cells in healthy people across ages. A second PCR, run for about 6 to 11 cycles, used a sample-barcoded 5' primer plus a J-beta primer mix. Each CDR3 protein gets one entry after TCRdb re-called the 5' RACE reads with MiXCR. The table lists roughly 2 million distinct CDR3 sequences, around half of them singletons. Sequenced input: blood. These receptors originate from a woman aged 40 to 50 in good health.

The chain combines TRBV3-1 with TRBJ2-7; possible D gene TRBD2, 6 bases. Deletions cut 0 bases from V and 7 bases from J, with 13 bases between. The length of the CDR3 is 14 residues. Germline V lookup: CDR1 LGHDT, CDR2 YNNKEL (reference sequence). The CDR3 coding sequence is TGTGCCAGCAGCCAAGAAGGGTGGAGGGATGAGCAGTACTTC. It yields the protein CASSQEGWRDEQYF.

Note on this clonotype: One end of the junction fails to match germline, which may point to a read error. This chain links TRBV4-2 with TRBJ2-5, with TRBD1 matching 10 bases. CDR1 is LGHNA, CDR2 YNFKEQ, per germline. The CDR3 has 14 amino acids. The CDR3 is CASSQGTGGETRYF. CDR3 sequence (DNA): TGTGCCAGCAGCCAAGGGACAGGGGGAGAGACCCGGTACTTC.

In DNA, the CDR3 is TGTGCCAGCAGTTTCACACCGGAACAGGGAGCCTACGAGCAGTACTTC. This codes for CASSFTPEQGAYEQYF. This chain joins TRBV6-2 or TRBV6-3 and TRBJ2-7, with a weak D call TRBD1 (6 bases). Trimming left V 4 bases short and J 2 bases short, with 18 bases between. The CDR3 is 16 residues long. CDR1 is MNHEY, CDR2 SVGEGT, per germline.

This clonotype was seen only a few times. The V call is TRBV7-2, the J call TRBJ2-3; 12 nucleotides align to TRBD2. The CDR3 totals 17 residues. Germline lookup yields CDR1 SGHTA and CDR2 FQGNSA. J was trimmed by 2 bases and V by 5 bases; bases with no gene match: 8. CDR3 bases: TGTGCCAGCAGCCTCTCTAGCGGGGGGGGATTCACAGATACGCAGTATTTT. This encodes CASSLSSGGGFTDTQYF.

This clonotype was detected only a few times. The CDR3 region has the DNA TGCGCCAGCAGCTTGGAATTGTTTCGGGACGGCCAAGAGACCCAGTACTTC. Encoded protein: CASSLELFRDGQETQYF. The chain links TRBV5-1 to TRBJ2-5; D tentatively fits TRBD1 or TRBD2 (5 bases each). This CDR3 is built from 17 residues. Between the trimmed V and J ends, which lost 0 bases and 1 base, there was a span of 16 bases. Germline CDR1 reads SGHRS; CDR2 reads YFSETQ.